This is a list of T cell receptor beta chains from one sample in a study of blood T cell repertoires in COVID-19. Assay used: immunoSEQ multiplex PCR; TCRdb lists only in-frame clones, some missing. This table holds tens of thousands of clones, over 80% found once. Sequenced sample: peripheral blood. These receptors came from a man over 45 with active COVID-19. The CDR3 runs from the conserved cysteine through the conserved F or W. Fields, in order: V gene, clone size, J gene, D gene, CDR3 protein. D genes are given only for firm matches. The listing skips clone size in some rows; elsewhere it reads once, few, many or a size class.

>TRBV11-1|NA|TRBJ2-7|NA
CASSLGQDYEQYF
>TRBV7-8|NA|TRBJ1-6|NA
CASSENSSPLHF
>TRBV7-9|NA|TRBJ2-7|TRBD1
CASSPPGQGSYEQYF
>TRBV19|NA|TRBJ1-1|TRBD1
CASAKRTGAYTEAFF
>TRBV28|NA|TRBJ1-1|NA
CASLMNGNTEAFF
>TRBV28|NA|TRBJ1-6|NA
CASTQRAEGRGALHF
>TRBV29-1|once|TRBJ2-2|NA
CSVEDRQNTGELFF
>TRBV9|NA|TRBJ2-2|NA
CASSVGPAASMNTGELFF
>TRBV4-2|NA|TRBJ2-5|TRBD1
CASSQDLTGGETQYF
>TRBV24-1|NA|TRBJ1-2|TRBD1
CATSDWGQGGGYGYTF
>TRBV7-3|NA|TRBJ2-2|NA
CASSLKHTGELFF
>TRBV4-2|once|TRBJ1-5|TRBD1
CASSHGTDLYQPQHF
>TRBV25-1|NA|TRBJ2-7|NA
CASSDPGLEQYF
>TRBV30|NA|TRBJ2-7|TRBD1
CACQGVSYEQYF
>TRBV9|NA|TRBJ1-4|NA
CASSPRIGEKLFF
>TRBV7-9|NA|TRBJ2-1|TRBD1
CASSFTGGLGNEQFF